This T cell receptor (beta chain) was sequenced during a study of CD8 T cells in Susac syndrome. Study as a whole: When blood was collected, patients with Susac syndrome were therapy-naive, were taking corticosteroids, or were receiving intravenous immunoglobulin alone.

Roughly 0.45 to 1 ug RNA was reverse transcribed with random hexamers. TCRdb used MiXCR to reprocess the immunoSEQ multiplex PCR reads, holding one entry per CDR3 protein. The data contain 170,000 or so distinct CDR3 sequences, roughly 94% of them seen just once; the ten biggest clones take up 0.095% to 0.1%. Sequences were obtained from CD4+ T cells from PBMCs. The sequence was obtained from a human donor with Susac syndrome.

CDR3 amino acids: CASSLTPGGEKLFF. The CDR3 DNA reads as TGTGCCAGCAGTTTAACCCCCGGAGGCGAAAAACTGTTTTTT. The chain has TRBV27 and TRBJ1-4; D is unclear. The CDR3 contains 14 residues. CDR1 and CDR2 from the germline V gene are MNHEY and SMNVEV (reference sequence). Trimming removed 2 bases from V and 8 bases from J, with 12 bases in between.